These 32 T cell receptor beta chains were sequenced from one sample in a study of a mutant IDH1 vaccine in newly diagnosed glioma. Produced via immunoSEQ multiplex PCR; TCRdb's table is partial and in-frame only. The data hold under 75,000 clones, with about nine tenths observed a single time. Regarding time point: baseline, week 1 (first vaccination visit). The treatment: pre-vaccination baseline after standard-of-care therapy. The sequencing used PBMCs, collected from a glioma patient treated with radiotherapy, temozolomide or both. The source is a man over 45 with glioma.

V usage is TRBV6-4 and J usage is TRBJ1-4; D not certain. This CDR3 is built from 15 residues. V was clipped by 0 bases and J by 8 bases, with 13 bases between them. Germline CDR1 is MRHNA and CDR2 is SNTAGT. The CDR3 nucleotides are TGTGCCAGCAGTGACTCCAAAGGCGGAGGAGAAAAACTGTTTTTT. Encoded protein: CASSDSKGGGEKLFF.

The chain recombines TRBV2 with TRBJ2-3; tentatively, D is TRBD2 (5 bases). Deletions cut 1 base from V and 2 bases from J, with 13 bases between. CDR3 length equals 16 residues. Germline V gene sequence: CDR1 SNHLY, CDR2 FYNNEI. The CDR3, as DNA: TGTGCCAGCAGTGAAGGCAAGAGCGGCTCCACAGATACGCAGTATTTT. Protein sequence: CASSEGKSGSTDTQYF.

This chain links TRBV7-8 with TRBJ2-5; 9 positions match TRBD2. The CDR3 consists of 16 residues. V dropped 5 bases and J dropped 5; count of bases not matched to a gene: 12. CDR1 SGHVS and CDR2 FQNEAQ come from the germline V gene. The CDR3: CASSLPRVAGDETQYF. The CDR3 region has the DNA TGTGCCAGCAGCCTCCCCCGGGTAGCGGGAGACGAGACCCAGTACTTC.

The V call is TRBV6-5, the J call TRBJ1-2; tentatively, D is TRBD1 (5 bases). The ends were cut back, 5 bases at V and 2 bases at J, with 12 bases in the middle. The CDR3 is 14 residues long. CDR1 and CDR2 (germline): MNHEY, SVGAGI. CDR3 coding DNA: TGTGCCAGCAGTCAAGAACCAGGGAACTATGGCTACACCTTC. It codes for CASSQEPGNYGYTF.

The J gene is TRBJ2-2, the V gene TRBV6-4; TRBD2 might be the D (5 bases). CDR3 length: 13 residues. Between the trimmed V and J ends, which lost 4 bases and 3 bases, there was a span of 6 bases. Germline CDR1 and CDR2: MRHNA and SNTAGT. The CDR3 DNA is TGTGCCAGCAGTGTTAGCGACACCGGGGAGCTGTTTTTT. Amino acids: CASSVSDTGELFF.

The rearrangement uses TRBV7-8 and TRBJ2-7; 9 bases map to TRBD1. Germline V gives CDR1 SGHVS, CDR2 FQNEAQ. The CDR3 spans 16 residues. J gave up 3 bases and V 0 bases, and 6 bases lay outside the gene matches. The CDR3 DNA sequence: TGTGCCAGCAGCTTAGCACTGACAGGGGGTCTCTACGAGCAGTACTTC. This gives the protein CASSLALTGGLYEQYF.

The chain employs TRBV6-5 and TRBJ2-5, with D possibly being TRBD2 (5 bases). The CDR3 runs 16 residues. V lost 3 bases, J lost 5 bases, and 19 bases lay in between. Germline CDR1 MNHEY, CDR2 SVGAGI. The CDR3 DNA is TGTGCCAGCAGTTATGGGTTGTCTCCCTCGGGGGAGACCCAGTACTTC. This codes for CASSYGLSPSGETQYF.

The genes are TRBV28 and TRBJ1-5; D perhaps matches TRBD1 (5 bases). Germline CDR1 MDHEN, CDR2 SYDVKM. The length of the CDR3 is 16 residues. Trimming shortened V by 6 bases and J by 0 bases, and 15 bases separated the two germline ends. The CDR3 spells CASRGGGLSSNQPQHF. CDR3 bases: TGTGCCAGCAGGGGGGGTGGACTGAGTAGCAATCAGCCCCAGCATTTT. Using reference TRBV28 and TRBJ1-5 for the parts outside the CDR3, the full variable domain is DVKVTQSSRYLVKRTGEKVFLECVQDMDHENMFWYRQDPGLGLRLIYFSYDVKMKEKGDIPEGYSVSREKKERFSLILESASTNQTSMYLCASRGGGLSSNQPQHFGDGTRLSIL.

This chain links TRBV7-2 with TRBJ2-1; possibly TRBD2 for D (6 bases). The V and J ends lost 4 bases and 2 bases respectively, with 15 bases between them. The CDR3 has 16 residues. CDR1 is SGHTA and CDR2 is FQGNSA in the germline V gene. CDR3 residues: CASSSAGTAAYNEQFF. Here the CDR3 DNA reads TGTGCCAGCAGCTCCGCCGGGACTGCTGCCTACAATGAGCAGTTCTTC.

The chain couples TRBV9 to TRBJ2-1, with 7 nucleotides matching TRBD2. The V and J ends lost 1 base and 4 bases, in that order; junction bases with no gene match: 5. Germline CDR1 and CDR2: SGDLS and YYNGEE. The CDR3 extends over 15 amino acids. CDR3 bases: TGTGCCAGCAGCGTATTAGCGGGTGATTACAATGAGCAGTTCTTC. The encoded protein is CASSVLAGDYNEQFF.

This sequence joins TRBV6-5 and TRBJ1-2; 7 nucleotides align to TRBD1. V shed 2 bases, J shed 6 bases, and the junction held 3 bases outside the gene matches. CDR1 and CDR2 from the germline V gene are MNHEY and SVGAGI. The CDR3 covers 13 residues. CDR3 bases: TGTGCCAGCAGTTACGAAGGGGGCGATGGCTACACCTTC. Encoded protein: CASSYEGGDGYTF.

The chain recombines TRBV27 with TRBJ2-3; 11 bases fit TRBD2. Trimming took 1 base from V and 6 from J; bases not matched to a gene: 15. This CDR3 has 19 amino acids. Germline CDR1 reads MNHEY; CDR2 reads SMNVEV (reference sequence). CDR3 amino acids: CASSLWSPPLAGALDTQYF. CDR3 DNA: TGTGCCAGCAGTTTATGGTCCCCTCCACTAGCGGGAGCCTTGGATACGCAGTATTTT.

This chain connects TRBV18 to TRBJ2-2, with D perhaps TRBD1 (7 bases). Germline V gene data show CDR1 as KGHSH and CDR2 as LQKENI. The CDR3 contains 16 residues. Trimming took 3 bases from V and 5 from J, leaving 16 bases between them. The chain's CDR3 is CASSPTGRGATGELFF. In DNA form, the CDR3 reads TGTGCCAGCTCACCGACGGGCAGGGGGGCAACCGGGGAGCTGTTTTTT.

The rearrangement joins TRBV15 to TRBJ1-6; D is uncertain. CDR3 length equals 12 residues. V lost 5 bases to trimming and J lost 8 bases, with 7 bases between them. Germline values: CDR1 LNHNV, CDR2 YYDKDF (reference sequence). The CDR3 coding sequence is TGTGCCACCAGCCGAATCGATTCACCCCTCCACTTT. Its translation is CATSRIDSPLHF.

The J gene is TRBJ1-1, the V gene TRBV11-3; D may be TRBD1 (5 bases). This CDR3 region has 13 residues. The ends were cut back, 2 bases at V and 4 bases at J, with 8 bases in the middle. The germline V gene has CDR1 SGHNT and CDR2 YENEEA. CDR3 loop: CASSLSDSTEAFF. In nucleotides, the CDR3 is TGTGCCAGCAGCTTATCCGACAGCACTGAAGCTTTCTTT.

CDR3 sequence (DNA): TGCAGCGTTGTATCCTACGAGCAGTACTTC. Protein sequence: CSVVSYEQYF. This chain connects TRBV29-1 to TRBJ2-7; D is uncertain. Germline V gene sequence: CDR1 SQVTM, CDR2 ANQGSEA. The CDR3 contains 10 residues. The V and J ends lost 4 bases and 1 base respectively, with 2 bases between them.

The V gene is TRBV10-2, the J gene TRBJ1-3; D remains unclear. The CDR3 totals 13 residues. V shed 0 bases and J shed 1 base, with 1 base lying between them. Per germline, CDR1 WSHSY and CDR2 SAAADI. CDR3 amino acids: CASSESSGNTIYF. Written as DNA, the CDR3 is TGCGCCAGCAGTGAGTCGTCTGGAAACACCATATATTTT.

This clone was detected once. One end of the junction fails to match germline, which may point to a read error. Distinct nucleotide sequences in the sample also encode this CDR3. The chain links TRBV7-6 to TRBJ1-5; D gene uncertain. This CDR3 spans 14 amino acids. Germline values: CDR1 SGHVS, CDR2 FNYEAQ. The CDR3 DNA is TGTGCCAGCAGTTTAGTTGCTGGAAATCAGCCCCAGCATTTT. This sequence encodes CASSLVAGNQPQHF. The full variable domain, completed using reference TRBV7-6 and TRBJ1-5, is GAGVSQSPRYKVTKRGQDVALRCDPISGHVSLYWYRQALGQGPEFLTYFNYEAQQDKSGLPNDRFSAERPEGSISTLTIQRTEQRDSAMYRCASSLVAGNQPQHFGDGTRLSIL.

V and J are TRBV7-7 and TRBJ1-5, with D perhaps matching TRBD1 (6 bases). Germline V CDR1 and CDR2: SSHAT, FNYEAQ (reference sequence). This CDR3 is built from 13 residues. The DNA for the CDR3 is TGTGCTAGCTCACAGGGAGTGGATCAGCCCCAGCATTTT. Residues: CASSQGVDQPQHF.

This chain connects TRBV9 to TRBJ2-7; TRBD1 agrees at 11 bases. The CDR3 sequence is 15 residues long. Germline V CDR1 and CDR2: SGDLS, YYNGEE. The J segment lost 5 bases and the V segment lost 3 bases, leaving 7 bases of the junction unmatched. As DNA, the CDR3 is TGTGCCAGCAGCGAGGGGGGGGGACAGGGGGACGAGCAGTACTTC. Amino acid sequence: CASSEGGGQGDEQYF.

CDR3 protein: CARQAGHNSPLHF. For the CDR3, the DNA is TGTGCCCGCCAGGCAGGGCATAATTCACCCCTCCACTTT. This sequence joins TRBV30 and TRBJ1-6, with D perhaps TRBD1 (5 bases). Trimming shortened V by 8 bases and J by 5 bases, and 13 bases separated the two germline ends. This CDR3 comprises 13 residues. Germline V CDR1 and CDR2: GTSNPN, SVGIG (reference sequence). The whole variable domain, remainder taken from reference TRBV30 and TRBJ1-6, is SQTIHQWPATLVQPVGSPLSLECTVEGTSNPNLYWYRQAAGRGLQLLFYSVGIGQISSEVPQNLSASRPQDRQFILSSKKLLLSDSGFYLCARQAGHNSPLHFGNGTRLTVT.

This rearrangement joins TRBV11-2 to TRBJ2-3, with D unclear. Germline V gives CDR1 SGHAT, CDR2 FQNNGV. This CDR3 has 12 amino acids. V was trimmed by 5 bases and J by 9 bases, leaving 12 bases between them. Written as DNA, the CDR3 is TGTGCCAGCAGCCCGAGCTTAGGCACGCAGTATTTT. Translating it yields CASSPSLGTQYF.

A few counts support this clone. V gene TRBV28 combines with J gene TRBJ2-2; D might be TRBD1 (6 bases). The germline gives CDR1 MDHEN, CDR2 SYDVKM. This CDR3 has 15 amino acids. The V and J ends lost 7 bases and 0 bases respectively, with 12 bases between them. CDR3 bases: TGTGCCAGCAAGGCCGGACAGACGAACACCGGGGAGCTGTTTTTT. This gives the protein CASKAGQTNTGELFF.

J is TRBJ2-1 and V is TRBV7-9; 10 nucleotides agree with TRBD1. V lost 5 bases, J lost 3 bases, and 7 bases stayed unmatched. Germline V lookup: CDR1 SEHNR, CDR2 FQNEAQ (reference sequence). CDR3 length: 16 amino acids. CDR3 residues: CASSGGQGTYYNEQFF. CDR3 DNA: TGTGCCAGCAGCGGGGGACAGGGGACGTACTACAATGAGCAGTTCTTC.

The V call is TRBV9, the J call TRBJ2-1, with TRBD1 identical over 10 bases. This CDR3 is built from 16 residues. The V and J ends lost 2 bases and 5 bases, in that order; junction bases with no gene match: 7. The germline V gene has CDR1 SGDLS and CDR2 YYNGEE. Here the CDR3 DNA reads TGTGCCAGCAGCGTCGGACAGGGGGTGAGGAACAATGAGCAGTTCTTC. This translates into CASSVGQGVRNNEQFF.

V and J are TRBV27 and TRBJ2-7, with a weak D call TRBD2 (5 bases). This CDR3 spans 16 amino acids. V shed 3 bases and J shed 2 bases, with 17 bases lying between them. Per germline, CDR1 MNHEY and CDR2 SMNVEV (reference sequence). CDR3 sequence reads: CASSLLASSRAYEQYF. The CDR3 DNA follows: TGTGCCAGCAGTTTGTTAGCTTCTTCGAGGGCCTACGAGCAGTACTTC.

The V and J genes are TRBV2 and TRBJ2-5; the match to TRBD2 covers 7 bases. This CDR3 comprises 14 residues. V lost 5 bases and J lost 5; bases outside the gene matches: 8. Germline values: CDR1 SNHLY, CDR2 FYNNEI. CDR3 sequence (DNA): TGTGCCAGCAGTAACGTGCGGGGGTTGGAGACCCAGTACTTC. Encoded protein: CASSNVRGLETQYF.

The V gene is TRBV5-4, the J gene TRBJ2-5; 15 nucleotides match TRBD2. V shed 4 bases and J 9 bases; nucleotides not matched to a gene: 7. In germline, CDR1 is SGHNT, CDR2 YYREEE (reference sequence). The CDR3 spans 15 residues. DNA of the CDR3: TGTGCCAGCAGCACCCGGACTAGCGGGAGGGCGTCCCAGTACTTC. Its protein product is CASSTRTSGRASQYF.

The J gene is TRBJ2-1, the V gene TRBV5-6, with D possibly TRBD1 on 6 matching bases. V was shortened by 5 bases and J by 6 bases, with 18 bases between the two germline ends. Germline V CDR1 and CDR2: SGHDT, YYEEEE. This CDR3 comprises 15 residues. CDR3 protein: CASSLLGARGNEQFF. In nucleotides, the CDR3 is TGTGCCAGCAGTCTCCTGGGGGCGCGCGGCAATGAGCAGTTCTTC.

The chain recombines TRBV28 with TRBJ2-2, with 7 bases that match TRBD2. The CDR3 totals 14 residues. With 11 bases clipped from V and 4 bases from J, the junction kept 10 bases outside the gene matches. Germline values: CDR1 MDHEN, CDR2 SYDVKM. For the CDR3, the DNA is TGTGCCGTGATGGACACGGGGGGCACCGGGGAGCTGTTTTTT. Its protein is CAVMDTGGTGELFF.

The chain is built from TRBV19 and TRBJ2-7; maybe TRBD2 (6 bases). The CDR3 has 16 amino acids. Trimming removed 3 bases from V and 0 bases from J, with 15 bases in between. Germline V gene sequence: CDR1 LNHDA, CDR2 SQIVND (reference sequence). For the CDR3, the DNA is TGTGCCAGTAGTATTCGTGGGGGGTTTGCCTCCTACGAGCAGTACTTC. Translating it yields CASSIRGGFASYEQYF.

The chain joins TRBV2 to TRBJ2-7, with D possibly TRBD1 on 6 matching bases. Trimming took 7 bases from V and 1 from J, leaving 11 bases between them. The CDR3 length is 13 residues. From germline, CDR1 is SNHLY and CDR2 FYNNEI. The CDR3 is CASTRQASYEQYF. The CDR3, as DNA: TGTGCCAGCACTAGACAGGCGTCCTACGAGCAGTACTTC.